A selection of T cell receptor beta chains follows, all from one sample in a study of cytomegalovirus exposure and HLA in healthy donors. TCRdb keeps only in-frame clones here, not all; method: immunoSEQ multiplex PCR. This specimen shows 100,000 to 150,000 clones; the ten leading clones hold less than 2%. Sequencing was carried out using PBMCs. The receptors were sampled from a man younger than 35 in good health and CMV-seronegative. CDR3s include the opening cysteine and the closing phenylalanine or tryptophan. D genes are given only for firm matches.

DNA,CDR3,V,D,J
TGTGCCACCAGCAAAAAGAGGCCTTGGGGCAATCAGCCCCAGCATTTT,CATSKKRPWGNQPQHF,TRBV15,.,TRBJ1-5
TGTGCCAGCAGCCTACCCCGAGGGGGGGCGGAGGAGCTGTTTTTT,CASSLPRGGAEELFF,TRBV11-3,.,TRBJ2-2
TGTGCCAGCAGCGTCCAAGACAGGGGCTCTGTCTATGGCTACACCTTC,CASSVQDRGSVYGYTF,TRBV9,TRBD1,TRBJ1-2
TGTGCCAGCCAGAACAGTTACTCCCCAATCTCCTCGCATTATTATGGCTACACCTTC,CASQNSYSPISSHYYGYTF,TRBV28,.,TRBJ1-2
TGCGCCAGCAGCTTGGAAATCCCAGGGGACGAGCAGTACTTC,CASSLEIPGDEQYF,TRBV5-1,.,TRBJ2-7
TGTGCCAGCAGCTTAAATGGGCCAGTTCTAAATGAAAAACTGTTTTTT,CASSLNGPVLNEKLFF,TRBV7-9,.,TRBJ1-4
TGTGCCAGCAGTGACAGGATGAACACTGAAGCTTTCTTT,CASSDRMNTEAFF,TRBV25-1,.,TRBJ1-1
TGTGCCAGCAGCTTGTGGACAGGGACCAGCTCTGGGGCCAACGTCCTGACTTTC,CASSLWTGTSSGANVLTF,TRBV11-2,TRBD1,TRBJ2-6
TGTGCCAGCTCACCCCTAGACAGGGGTGGCACTGAAGCTTTCTTT,CASSPLDRGGTEAFF,TRBV18,TRBD1,TRBJ1-1
TGTGCCAGCAGCTCCCCCGGGACAGCATCCTACGAGCAGTACTTC,CASSSPGTASYEQYF,TRBV7-9,TRBD1,TRBJ2-7
TGTGCCAGCAGTGCCCAACTAGCGGGGGGACTGGATACGCAGTATTTT,CASSAQLAGGLDTQYF,TRBV27,TRBD2,TRBJ2-3
TGTGCCAGCAGCTTAGGGACAGGGGGTTATGGCAATCAGCCCCAGCATTTT,CASSLGTGGYGNQPQHF,TRBV7-2,TRBD1,TRBJ1-5
TGTGCCAGCAGCTTTCCCGGAGATCAGCCCCAGCATTTT,CASSFPGDQPQHF,TRBV7-9,.,TRBJ1-5
TGTGCCAGCAGACCCGGGGAGATCTACGAGCAGTACTTC,CASRPGEIYEQYF,TRBV28,.,TRBJ2-7